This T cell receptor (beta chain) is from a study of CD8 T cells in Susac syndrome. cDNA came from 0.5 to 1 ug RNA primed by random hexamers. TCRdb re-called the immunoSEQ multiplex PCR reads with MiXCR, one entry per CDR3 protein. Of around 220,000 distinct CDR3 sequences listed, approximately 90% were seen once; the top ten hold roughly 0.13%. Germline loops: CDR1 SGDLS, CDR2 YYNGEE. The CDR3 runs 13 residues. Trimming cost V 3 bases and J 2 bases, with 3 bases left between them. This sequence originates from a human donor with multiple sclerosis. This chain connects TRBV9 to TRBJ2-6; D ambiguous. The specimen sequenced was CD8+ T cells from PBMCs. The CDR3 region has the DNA TGTGCCAGCAGCGGAACTGGGGCCAACGTCCTGACTTTC. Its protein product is CASSGTGANVLTF.